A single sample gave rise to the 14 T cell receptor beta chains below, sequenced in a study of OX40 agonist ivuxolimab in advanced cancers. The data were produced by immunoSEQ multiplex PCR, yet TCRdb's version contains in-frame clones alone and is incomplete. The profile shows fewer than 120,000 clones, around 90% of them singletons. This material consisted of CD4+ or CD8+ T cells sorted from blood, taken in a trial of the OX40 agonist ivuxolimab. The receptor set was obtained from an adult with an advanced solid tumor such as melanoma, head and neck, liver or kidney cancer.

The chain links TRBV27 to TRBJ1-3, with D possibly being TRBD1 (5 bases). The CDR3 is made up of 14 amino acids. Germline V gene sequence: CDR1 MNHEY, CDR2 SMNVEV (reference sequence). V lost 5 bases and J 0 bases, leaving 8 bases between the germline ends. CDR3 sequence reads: CASSPTGSGNTIYF. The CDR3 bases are TGTGCCAGCAGTCCTACAGGCTCTGGAAACACCATATATTTT.

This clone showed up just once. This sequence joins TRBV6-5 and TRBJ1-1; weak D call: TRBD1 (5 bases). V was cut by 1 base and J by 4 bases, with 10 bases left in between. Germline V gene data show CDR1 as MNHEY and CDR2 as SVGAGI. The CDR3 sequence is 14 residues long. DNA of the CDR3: TGTGCCAGCAGTTACTGGGGGAGCGGCACTGAAGCTTTCTTT. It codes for CASSYWGSGTEAFF.

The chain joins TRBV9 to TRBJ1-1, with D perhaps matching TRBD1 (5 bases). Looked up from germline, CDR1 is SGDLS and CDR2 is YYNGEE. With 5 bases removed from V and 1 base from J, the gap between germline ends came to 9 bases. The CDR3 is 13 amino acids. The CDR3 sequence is CASRGGPNTEAFF. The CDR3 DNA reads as TGTGCCAGCAGGGGGGGACCGAACACTGAAGCTTTCTTT. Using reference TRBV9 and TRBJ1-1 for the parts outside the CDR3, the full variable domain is DSGVTQTPKHLITATGQRVTLRCSPRSGDLSVYWYQQSLDQGLQFLIQYYNGEERAKGNILERFSAQQFPDLHSELNLSSLELGDSALYFCASRGGPNTEAFFGQGTRLTVV.

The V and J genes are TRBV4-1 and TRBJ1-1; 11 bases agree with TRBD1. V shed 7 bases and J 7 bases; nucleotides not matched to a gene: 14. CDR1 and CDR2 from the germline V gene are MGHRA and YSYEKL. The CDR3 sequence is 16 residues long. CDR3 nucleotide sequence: TGCGCCAGCATTTTCTCTCCCGGACAGGGGGCGAATGAAGCTTTCTTT. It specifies CASIFSPGQGANEAFF.

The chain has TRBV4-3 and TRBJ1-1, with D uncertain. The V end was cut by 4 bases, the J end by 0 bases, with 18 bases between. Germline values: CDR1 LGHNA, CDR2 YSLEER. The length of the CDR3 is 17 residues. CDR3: CASSPNLAQVMNTEAFF. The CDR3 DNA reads TGCGCCAGCAGCCCCAACTTGGCGCAGGTGATGAACACTGAAGCTTTCTTT.

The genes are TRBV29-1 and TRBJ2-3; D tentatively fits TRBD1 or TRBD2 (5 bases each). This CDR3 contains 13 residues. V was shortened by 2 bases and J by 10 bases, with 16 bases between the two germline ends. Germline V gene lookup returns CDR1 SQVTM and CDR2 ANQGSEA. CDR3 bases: TGCAGCGTTGAAAGGGGAAGGGGAGAGGCGCAGTATTTT. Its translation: CSVERGRGEAQYF.

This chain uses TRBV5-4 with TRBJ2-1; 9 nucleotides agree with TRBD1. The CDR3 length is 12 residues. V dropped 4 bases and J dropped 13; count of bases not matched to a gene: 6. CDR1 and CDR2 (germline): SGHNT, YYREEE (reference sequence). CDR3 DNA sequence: TGTGCCAGCAGCCTAGAGACAGGGGGACAGTTCTTC. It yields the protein CASSLETGGQFF. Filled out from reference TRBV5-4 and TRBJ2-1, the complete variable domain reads ETGVTQSPTHLIKTRGQQVTLRCSSQSGHNTVSWYQQALGQGPQFIFQYYREEENGRGNFPPRFSGLQFPNYSSELNVNALELDDSALYLCASSLETGGQFFGPGTRLTVL.

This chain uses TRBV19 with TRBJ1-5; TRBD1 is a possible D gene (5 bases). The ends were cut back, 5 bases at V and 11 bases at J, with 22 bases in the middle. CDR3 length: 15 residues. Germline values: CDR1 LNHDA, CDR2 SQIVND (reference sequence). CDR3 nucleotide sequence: TGTGCCAGTAGTGAGAGATCAGGGAACATCAGGACCCAGCATTTT. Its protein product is CASSERSGNIRTQHF.

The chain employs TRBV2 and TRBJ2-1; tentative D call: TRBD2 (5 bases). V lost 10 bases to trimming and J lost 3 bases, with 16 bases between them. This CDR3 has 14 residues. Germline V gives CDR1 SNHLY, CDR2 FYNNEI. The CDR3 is CATTKLVGYNEQFF. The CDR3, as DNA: TGTGCCACCACGAAACTAGTGGGCTACAATGAGCAGTTCTTC.

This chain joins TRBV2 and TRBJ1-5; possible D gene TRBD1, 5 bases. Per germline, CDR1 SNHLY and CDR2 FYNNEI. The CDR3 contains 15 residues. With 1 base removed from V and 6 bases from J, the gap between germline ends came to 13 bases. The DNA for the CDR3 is TGTGCCAGCAGTGAAGGGGGGGGATGGGGTCAGCCCCAGCATTTT. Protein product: CASSEGGGWGQPQHF.

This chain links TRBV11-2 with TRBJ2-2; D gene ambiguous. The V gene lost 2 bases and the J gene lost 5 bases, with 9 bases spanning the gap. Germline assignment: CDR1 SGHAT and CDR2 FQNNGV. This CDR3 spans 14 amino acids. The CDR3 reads CASSLLRETGELFF. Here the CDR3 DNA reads TGTGCCAGCAGCTTACTAAGAGAAACCGGGGAGCTGTTTTTT.

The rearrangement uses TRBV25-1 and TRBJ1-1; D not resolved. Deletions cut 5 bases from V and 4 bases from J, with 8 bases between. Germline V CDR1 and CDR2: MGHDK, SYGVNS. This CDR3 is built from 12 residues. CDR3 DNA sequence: TGTGCCAGCAGTCACCTTGGCACTGAAGCTTTCTTT. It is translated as CASSHLGTEAFF. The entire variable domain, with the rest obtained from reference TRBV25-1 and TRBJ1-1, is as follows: EADIYQTPRYLVIGTGKKITLECSQTMGHDKMYWYQQDPGMELHLIHYSYGVNSTEKGDLSSESTVSRIRTEHFPLTLESARPSHTSQYLCASSHLGTEAFFGQGTRLTVV.

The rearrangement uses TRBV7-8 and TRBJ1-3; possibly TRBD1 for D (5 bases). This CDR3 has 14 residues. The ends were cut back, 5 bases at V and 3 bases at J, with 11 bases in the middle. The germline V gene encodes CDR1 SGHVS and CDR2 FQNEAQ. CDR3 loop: CASSQDILGNTIYF. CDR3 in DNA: TGTGCCAGCAGCCAGGACATTCTTGGAAACACCATATATTTT.

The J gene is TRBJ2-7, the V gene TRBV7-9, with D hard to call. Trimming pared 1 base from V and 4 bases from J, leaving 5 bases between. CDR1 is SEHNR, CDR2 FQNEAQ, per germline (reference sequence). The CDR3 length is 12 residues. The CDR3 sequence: CASSLVSYEQYF. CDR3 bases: TGTGCCAGCAGCTTAGTTTCTTACGAGCAGTACTTC.